This T cell receptor beta chain stems from a study of T cells in localized non-small cell lung cancer. Points from the study as a whole: Out of the top 100 tumor clones, a median roughly 58 were seen in adjacent lung. Uninvolved neighboring lung showed the greatest T cell clonality, exceeding tumor. Since sequencing was restricted to only one region of the tumor, intratumor heterogeneity remains a possibility.

This CDR3 contains 14 residues. CDR1 and CDR2 from the germline V gene are SGHTA and FQGTGA. Trimming cost V 5 bases and J 4 bases, with 12 bases left between them. Profiled with immunoSEQ multiplex PCR; TCRdb holds only in-frame clones, not every one. The top ten clones hold roughly 4.5% of a sample with tens of thousands of clones, 82% of them seen once. With regard to this clone: The antigen is unknown.

The clonotype comes from a woman between 40 and 69 years old with stage I lung adenocarcinoma. The sequenced sample was peripheral blood, obtained before any cancer treatment. This chain links TRBV7-3 with TRBJ1-5, with D maybe TRBD1 (6 bases). The DNA of the CDR3 is TGTGCCAGCAGCGTAGGACAGCCAAATCAGCCCCAGCATTTT. Translation: CASSVGQPNQPQHF.